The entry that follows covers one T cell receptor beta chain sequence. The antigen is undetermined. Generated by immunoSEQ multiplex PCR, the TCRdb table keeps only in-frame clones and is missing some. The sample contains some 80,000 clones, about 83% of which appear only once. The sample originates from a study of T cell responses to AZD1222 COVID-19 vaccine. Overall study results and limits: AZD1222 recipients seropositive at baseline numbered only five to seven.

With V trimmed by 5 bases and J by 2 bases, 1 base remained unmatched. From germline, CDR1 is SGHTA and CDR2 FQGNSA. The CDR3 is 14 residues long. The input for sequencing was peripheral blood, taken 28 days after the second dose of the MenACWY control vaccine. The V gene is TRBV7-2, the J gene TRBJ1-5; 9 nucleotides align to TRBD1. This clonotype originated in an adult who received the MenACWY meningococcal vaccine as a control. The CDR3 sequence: CASSRTGGNQPQHF. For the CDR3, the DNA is TGTGCCAGCAGCAGGACAGGGGGCAATCAGCCCCAGCATTTT.